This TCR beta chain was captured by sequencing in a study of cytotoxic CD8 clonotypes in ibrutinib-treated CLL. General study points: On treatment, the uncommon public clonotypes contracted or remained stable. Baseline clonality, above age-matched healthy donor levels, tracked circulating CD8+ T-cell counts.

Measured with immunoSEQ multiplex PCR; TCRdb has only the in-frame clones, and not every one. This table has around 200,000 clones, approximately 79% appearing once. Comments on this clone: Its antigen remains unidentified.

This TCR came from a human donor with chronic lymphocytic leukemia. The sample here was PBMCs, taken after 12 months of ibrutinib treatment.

CDR3 in DNA: TGTGCCAGCAGTGAATGGTGGAGCGGGAGGGCTCGAGATACGCAGTATTTT. As protein: CASSEWWSGRARDTQYF. The chain couples TRBV25-1 to TRBJ2-3; 10 nucleotides match TRBD2. Trimming cost V 1 base and J 5 bases; bases outside gene matches: 9. The V gene's germline CDR1 is MGHDK and CDR2 SYGVNS. This CDR3 has 17 amino acids. Full variable domain (rest looked up from reference TRBV25-1 and TRBJ2-3): EADIYQTPRYLVIGTGKKITLECSQTMGHDKMYWYQQDPGMELHLIHYSYGVNSTEKGDLSSESTVSRIRTEHFPLTLESARPSHTSQYLCASSEWWSGRARDTQYFGPGTRLTVL.